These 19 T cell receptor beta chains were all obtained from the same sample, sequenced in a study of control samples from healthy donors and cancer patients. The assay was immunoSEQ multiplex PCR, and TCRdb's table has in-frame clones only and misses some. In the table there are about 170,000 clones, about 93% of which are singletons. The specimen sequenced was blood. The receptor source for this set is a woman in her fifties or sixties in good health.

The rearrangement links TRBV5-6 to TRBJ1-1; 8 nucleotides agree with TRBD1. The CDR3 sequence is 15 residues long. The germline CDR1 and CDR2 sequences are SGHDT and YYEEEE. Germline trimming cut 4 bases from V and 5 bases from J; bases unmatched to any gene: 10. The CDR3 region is CASSLYRGTGTEAFF. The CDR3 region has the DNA TGTGCCAGCAGCCTATACAGGGGGACGGGGACTGAAGCTTTCTTT.

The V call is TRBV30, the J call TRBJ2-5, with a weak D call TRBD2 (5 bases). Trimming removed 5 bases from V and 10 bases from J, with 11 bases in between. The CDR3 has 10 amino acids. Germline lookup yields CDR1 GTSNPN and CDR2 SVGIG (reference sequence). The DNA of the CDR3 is TGTGCCTGGGGACTCCTTCGCCAGTACTTC. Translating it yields CAWGLLRQYF.

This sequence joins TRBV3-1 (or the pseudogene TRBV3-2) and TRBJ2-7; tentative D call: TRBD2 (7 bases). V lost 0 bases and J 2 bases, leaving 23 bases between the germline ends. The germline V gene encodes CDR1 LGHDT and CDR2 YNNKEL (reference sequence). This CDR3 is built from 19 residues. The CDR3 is CASSQETLTGGGKAYEQYF. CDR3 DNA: TGTGCCAGCAGCCAAGAGACCCTGACAGGCGGGGGTAAGGCCTACGAGCAGTACTTC.

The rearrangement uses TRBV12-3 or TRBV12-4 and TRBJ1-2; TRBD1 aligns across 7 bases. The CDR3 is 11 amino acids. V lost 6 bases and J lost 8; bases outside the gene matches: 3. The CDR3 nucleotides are TGTGCCAGCAGCTACAGGGGCGGCTACACCTTC. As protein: CASSYRGGYTF.

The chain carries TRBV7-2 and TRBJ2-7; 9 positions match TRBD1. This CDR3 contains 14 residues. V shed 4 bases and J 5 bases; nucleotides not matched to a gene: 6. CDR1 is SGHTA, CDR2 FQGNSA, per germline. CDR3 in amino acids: CASSWTGASHEQYF. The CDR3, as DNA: TGTGCCAGCAGCTGGACAGGGGCGAGCCACGAGCAGTACTTC.

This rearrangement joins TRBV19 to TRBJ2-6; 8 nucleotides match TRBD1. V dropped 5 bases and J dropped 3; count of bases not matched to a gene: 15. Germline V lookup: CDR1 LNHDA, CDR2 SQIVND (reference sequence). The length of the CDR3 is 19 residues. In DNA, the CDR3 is TGTGCCAGTAGTTCGCGACAGGGGCTTCGACTAGTTGGGGCCAACGTCCTGACTTTC. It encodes CASSSRQGLRLVGANVLTF. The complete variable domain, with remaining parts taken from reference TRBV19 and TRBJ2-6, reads DGGITQSPKYLFRKEGQNVTLSCEQNLNHDAMYWYRQDPGQGLRLIYYSQIVNDFQKGDIAEGYSVSREKKESFPLTVTSAQKNPTAFYLCASSSRQGLRLVGANVLTFGAGSRLTVL.

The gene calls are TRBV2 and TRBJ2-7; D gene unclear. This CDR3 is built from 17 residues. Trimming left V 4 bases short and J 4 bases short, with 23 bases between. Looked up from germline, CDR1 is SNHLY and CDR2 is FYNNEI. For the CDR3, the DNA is TGTGCCAGCAGTGCCGAGGAGAGCTATACGCGATTTTACGAGCAGTACTTC. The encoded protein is CASSAEESYTRFYEQYF.

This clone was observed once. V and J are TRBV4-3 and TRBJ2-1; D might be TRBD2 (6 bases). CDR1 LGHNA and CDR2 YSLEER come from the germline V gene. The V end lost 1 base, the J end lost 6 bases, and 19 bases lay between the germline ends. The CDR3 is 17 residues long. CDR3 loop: CASSQGGAGLRGNEQFF. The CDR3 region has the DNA TGCGCCAGCAGCCAAGGAGGAGCGGGTCTGAGAGGCAATGAGCAGTTCTTC.

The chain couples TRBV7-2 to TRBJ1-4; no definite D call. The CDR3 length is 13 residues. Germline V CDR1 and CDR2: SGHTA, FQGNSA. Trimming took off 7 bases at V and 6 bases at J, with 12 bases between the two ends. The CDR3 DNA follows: TGTGCCAGCACCTTTACCCCCGATGAAAAACTGTTTTTT. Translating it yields CASTFTPDEKLFF.

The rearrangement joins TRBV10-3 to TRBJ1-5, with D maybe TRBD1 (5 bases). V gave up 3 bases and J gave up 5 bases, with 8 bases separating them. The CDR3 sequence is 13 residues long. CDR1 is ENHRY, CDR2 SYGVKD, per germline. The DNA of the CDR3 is TGTGCCATCAGTGAATCCAGGGATCAGCCCCAGCATTTT. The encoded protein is CAISESRDQPQHF.

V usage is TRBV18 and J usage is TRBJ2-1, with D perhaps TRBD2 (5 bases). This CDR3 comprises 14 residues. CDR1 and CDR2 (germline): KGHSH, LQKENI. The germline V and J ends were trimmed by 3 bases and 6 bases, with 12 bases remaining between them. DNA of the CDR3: TGTGCCAGCTCACCCCCGGGGAAGTCCAATGAGCAGTTCTTC. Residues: CASSPPGKSNEQFF. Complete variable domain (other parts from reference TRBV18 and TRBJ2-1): NAGVMQNPRHLVRRRGQEARLRCSPMKGHSHVYWYRQLPEEGLKFMVYLQKENIIDESGMPKERFSAEFPKEGPSILRIQQVVRGDSAAYFCASSPPGKSNEQFFGPGTRLTVL.

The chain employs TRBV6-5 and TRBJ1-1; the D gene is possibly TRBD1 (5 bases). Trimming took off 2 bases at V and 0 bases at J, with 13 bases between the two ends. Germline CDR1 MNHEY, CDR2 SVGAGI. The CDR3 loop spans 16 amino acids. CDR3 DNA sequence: TGTGCCAGCAGTTACGGGGCCGCCGTAATGAACACTGAAGCTTTCTTT. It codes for CASSYGAAVMNTEAFF.

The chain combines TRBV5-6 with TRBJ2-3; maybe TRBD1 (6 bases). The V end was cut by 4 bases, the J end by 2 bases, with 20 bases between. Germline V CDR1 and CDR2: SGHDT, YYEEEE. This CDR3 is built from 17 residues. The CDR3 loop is CASSLVTTRGPTDTQYF. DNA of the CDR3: TGTGCCAGCAGCCTGGTAACGACCAGGGGCCCCACAGATACGCAGTATTTT. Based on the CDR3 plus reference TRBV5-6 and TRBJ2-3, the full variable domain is DAGVTQSPTHLIKTRGQQVTLRCSPKSGHDTVSWYQQALGQGPQFIFQYYEEEERQRGNFPDRFSGHQFPNYSSELNVNALLLGDSALYLCASSLVTTRGPTDTQYFGPGTRLTVL.

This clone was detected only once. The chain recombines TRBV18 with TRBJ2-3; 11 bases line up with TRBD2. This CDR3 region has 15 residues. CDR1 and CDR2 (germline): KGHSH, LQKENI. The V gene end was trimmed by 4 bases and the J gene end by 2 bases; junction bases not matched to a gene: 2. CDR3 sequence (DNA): TGTGCCAGCTCACAGACTAGCGGGACCACAGATACGCAGTATTTT. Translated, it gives CASSQTSGTTDTQYF. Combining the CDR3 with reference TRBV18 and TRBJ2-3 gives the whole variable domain NAGVMQNPRHLVRRRGQEARLRCSPMKGHSHVYWYRQLPEEGLKFMVYLQKENIIDESGMPKERFSAEFPKEGPSILRIQQVVRGDSAAYFCASSQTSGTTDTQYFGPGTRLTVL.

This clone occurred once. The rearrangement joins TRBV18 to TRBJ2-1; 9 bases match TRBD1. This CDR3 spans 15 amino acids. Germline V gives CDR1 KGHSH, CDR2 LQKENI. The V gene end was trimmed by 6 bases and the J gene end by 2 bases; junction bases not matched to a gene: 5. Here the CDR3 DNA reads TGTGCCAGCTCTCCCGGGACAGGGACCTACAATGAGCAGTTCTTC. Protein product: CASSPGTGTYNEQFF.

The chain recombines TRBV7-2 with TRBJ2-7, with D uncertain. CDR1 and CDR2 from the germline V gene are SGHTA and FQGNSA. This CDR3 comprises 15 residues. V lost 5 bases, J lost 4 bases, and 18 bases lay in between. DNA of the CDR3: TGTGCCAGCAGCCCGTTCCGATCAACTTGGTACGAGCAGTACTTC. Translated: CASSPFRSTWYEQYF.

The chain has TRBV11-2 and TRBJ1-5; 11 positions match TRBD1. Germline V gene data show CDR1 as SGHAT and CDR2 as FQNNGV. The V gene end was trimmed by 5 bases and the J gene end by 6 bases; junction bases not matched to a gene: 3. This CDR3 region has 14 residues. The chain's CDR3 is CASSTGTGGQPQHF. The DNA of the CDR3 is TGTGCCAGCAGCACCGGGACAGGGGGTCAGCCCCAGCATTTT.

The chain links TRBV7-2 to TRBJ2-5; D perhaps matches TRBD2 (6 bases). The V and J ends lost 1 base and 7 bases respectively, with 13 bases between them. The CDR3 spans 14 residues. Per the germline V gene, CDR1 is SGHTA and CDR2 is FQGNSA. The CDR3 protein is CASSLGDSPWTQYF. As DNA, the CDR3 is TGTGCCAGCAGCTTAGGGGACTCCCCGTGGACCCAGTACTTC.

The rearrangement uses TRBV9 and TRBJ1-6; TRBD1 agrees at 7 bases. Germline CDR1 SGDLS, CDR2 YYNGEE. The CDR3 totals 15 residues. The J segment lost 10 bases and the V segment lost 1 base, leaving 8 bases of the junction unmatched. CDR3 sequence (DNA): TGTGCCAGCAGCGTACAAGACAGGGCCCACTCACCCCTCCACTTT. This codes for CASSVQDRAHSPLHF.